The rows below give T cell receptor beta chains drawn from one sample of a study of cytomegalovirus exposure and HLA in healthy donors. This table comes from immunoSEQ multiplex PCR, and its TCRdb copy is limited to in-frame clones, with some not included. The table has around 38,000 clones, 60% to 70% seen once. The source material was PBMCs. The receptors stem from a man in his fifties in good health and CMV-seropositive. Each CDR3 is given with its conserved first and last residue. D genes are given only for firm matches. Clone size is not always given. Where it is, it says once, few, many or a class for expanded clones.

D	V	J	size	CDR3	DNA
.	TRBV30	TRBJ2-1	.	CAWSVGGWNEQFF	TGTGCCTGGAGTGTCGGAGGGTGGAATGAGCAGTTCTTC
TRBD1	TRBV27	TRBJ1-6	few	CASSLSGTVNSPLHF	TGTGCCAGCAGTTTATCGGGGACAGTGAATTCACCCCTCCACTTT
TRBD2	TRBV6-6	TRBJ2-1	.	CASRIAGEAYNEQFF	TGTGCCAGCAGAATAGCGGGGGAGGCATACAATGAGCAGTTCTTC
.	TRBV10-3	TRBJ2-2	few	CAISEWEDTGELFF	TGTGCCATCAGTGAGTGGGAGGACACCGGGGAGCTGTTTTTT
.	TRBV7-2	TRBJ2-2	.	CASSSLPRGELFF	TGTGCCAGCAGCTCACTACCCCGCGGGGAGCTGTTTTTT
TRBD1	TRBV27	TRBJ1-2	few	CASSPQGRYGYTF	TGTGCCAGCAGTCCACAGGGGAGGTATGGCTACACCTTC
.	TRBV11-3	TRBJ2-1	.	CASSRLQNNEQFF	TGTGCCAGCAGCCGCCTTCAGAACAATGAGCAGTTCTTC
.	TRBV7-9	TRBJ2-5	.	CASSLTTGLETQYF	TGTGCCAGCAGCTTAACGACAGGTTTGGAGACCCAGTACTTC
.	TRBV11-2	TRBJ1-6	.	CASSLKGFSGDSPLHF	TGTGCCAGCAGCTTAAAAGGTTTTAGCGGGGATTCACCCCTCCACTTT
TRBD2	TRBV28	TRBJ2-5	.	CASIAGGPGETQYF	TGTGCCAGCATAGCGGGGGGGCCGGGCGAGACCCAGTACTTC
TRBD1	TRBV5-1	TRBJ1-6	.	CASSPSTQGDGSPLHF	TGCGCCAGCAGCCCATCGACCCAGGGGGACGGTTCACCCCTCCACTTT
.	TRBV18	TRBJ1-1	few	CASSPAAANTEAFF	TGTGCCAGCTCACCAGCGGCAGCTAACACTGAAGCTTTCTTT
.	TRBV11-3	TRBJ2-2	.	CASTHGGPGDTGELFF	TGTGCCAGCACCCATGGCGGGCCAGGGGACACCGGGGAGCTGTTTTTT
.	TRBV7-2	TRBJ2-5	.	CASSLVLARQETQYF	TGTGCCAGCAGCTTAGTGCTAGCGCGACAAGAGACCCAGTACTTC
.	TRBV10-2	TRBJ2-5	.	CASSERGRETQYF	TGCGCCAGCAGTGAAAGAGGGAGAGAGACCCAGTACTTC
TRBD1	TRBV14	TRBJ2-2	few	CASSQEYRGYGELFF	TGTGCCAGCAGCCAAGAGTACAGGGGTTACGGGGAGCTGTTTTTT
.	TRBV29-1	TRBJ1-2	.	CSATRQPETNYGYTF	TGCAGTGCCACTAGGCAGCCAGAGACTAACTATGGCTACACCTTC
.	TRBV30	TRBJ1-4	.	CAWSQQDNEKLFF	TGTGCCTGGAGTCAACAGGATAATGAAAAACTGTTTTTT
.	TRBV29-1	TRBJ2-2	.	CSVRRGGELFF	TGCAGCGTTCGGCGAGGCGGGGAGCTGTTTTTT
.	TRBV4-2	TRBJ1-2	.	CASSQDRREGGYGYTF	TGTGCCAGCAGCCAAGATCGTAGGGAGGGGGGCTATGGCTACACCTTC
TRBD1	TRBV30	TRBJ1-3	once	CAWRMTGRNTIYF	TGTGCCTGGAGGATGACAGGGCGAAACACCATATATTTT
.	TRBV28	TRBJ1-1	.	CASSLTGGSLNTEAFF	TGTGCCAGCAGTTTGACCGGGGGTAGTCTGAACACTGAAGCTTTCTTT
TRBD2	TRBV9	TRBJ2-2	once	CASSAGGFGELFF	TGTGCCAGCAGCGCCGGGGGGTTCGGGGAGCTGTTTTTT
TRBD2	TRBV5-1	TRBJ2-6	few	CASSSGGGGGSGANVLTF	TGCGCCAGCAGCTCCGGGGGGGGCGGGGGATCTGGGGCCAACGTCCTGACTTTC